The 4 T cell receptor beta chains in this list originate from one sample, sequenced in a study of patients and donors after allogeneic stem cell transplantation. One entry per CDR3 protein results from TCRdb running MiXCR on the RT-PCR reads. This table holds around 160,000 distinct CDR3 sequences, around 30% found once. Sequenced sample: blood, either unsorted or a sorted T cell fraction (not recorded which). Receptors originate from a human donor who was either an allogeneic HSCT recipient or a stem cell or donor lymphocyte infusion donor (not recorded which). It is not recorded whose cells these are; they may come from a transplant donor.

This clonotype was detected only a few times. This chain connects TRBV7-2 to TRBJ2-3; TRBD2 matches 12 bases. Germline CDR1 is SGHTA and CDR2 is FQGNSA. The CDR3 sequence is 16 residues long. Losses at the gene ends were 5 bases for V and 2 bases for J; bases not matched to a gene: 5. The CDR3 region is CASSRGLAGITDTQYF. In DNA, the CDR3 is TGTGCCAGCAGCCGTGGACTAGCGGGAATCACAGATACGCAGTATTTT.

This clonotype was observed a few times. The chain joins TRBV7-2 to TRBJ2-2; 9 bases are shared with TRBD2. CDR3 length equals 15 residues. Germline V CDR1 and CDR2: SGHTA, FQGNSA. Trimming at V came to 5 bases and at J to 9 bases, leaving 10 bases not matched to a gene. CDR3 in amino acids: CASSQGLAGYRELFF. In DNA form, the CDR3 reads TGTGCCAGCAGCCAAGGGCTAGCGGGATACCGGGAGCTGTTTTTT.

This clonotype has more than one count but fewer than ten. This rearrangement joins TRBV12-3 or TRBV12-4 to TRBJ1-5; D is possibly TRBD1 (5 bases). The CDR3 spans 15 residues. Trimming shortened V by 2 bases and J by 5 bases, and 13 bases separated the two germline ends. This CDR3 is CASSLSGTEDQPQHF. The CDR3 region has the DNA TGTGCCAGCAGTTTAAGCGGGACGGAGGATCAGCCCCAGCATTTT.

This clonotype was seen more than once but under ten times. This sequence joins TRBV4-3 and TRBJ2-1, with D possibly being TRBD2 (7 bases). Trimming stripped 1 base from V and 0 bases from J, with 13 bases between. The CDR3 has 17 amino acids. Germline CDR1 and CDR2: LGHNA and YSLEER. This CDR3 reads CASSQVPAGHSYNEQFF. The CDR3 DNA reads TGCGCCAGCAGCCAAGTCCCAGCGGGACACTCCTACAATGAGCAGTTCTTC.